The rows below give T cell receptor beta chains drawn from one sample of a study of metastatic and nonmetastatic thyroid tumors. Using MiXCR, TCRdb reanalyzed the PCR reads. The sample consists of over 9,500 clones, approximately 33% of them appearing once. The specimen sequenced was tumor tissue. The source of these receptors is a male donor with papillary thyroid cancer or a benign thyroid nodule (not recorded which). Some clones in this sample may be carry-over from other donors' samples. Each CDR3 is given with its conserved first and last residue. D genes are given only for firm matches. The size field is filled for only some rows; it gives once, few, many or a size class.

d_call	v_call	clone_size	j_call	cdr3_nt	cdr3_aa
-	TRBV3-1	many	TRBJ2-3	TGTGCCAGCAGCGCCCGGACAAGGGGAGATACGCAGTATTTT	CASSARTRGDTQYF
TRBD1	TRBV27	few	TRBJ2-4	TGTGCCAGCAGTCCCCGGACAGGGGGCTTTGAAAACATTCAGTACTTC	CASSPRTGGFENIQYF
-	TRBV9	-	TRBJ2-7	TGTGCCAGCAGCCCCAGGGCAGACTCCTACGAGCAGAACTTC	CASSPRADSYEQNF
-	TRBV20-1	few	TRBJ1-2	TGCAGTGCTAGAGTAACCGGAGAACCTAACTATGGCTACACCTTC	CSARVTGEPNYGYTF
-	TRBV6-1	few	TRBJ2-1	TGTGCCAGCAGTGGACAGATTTACAATGAGCAGTTCTTC	CASSGQIYNEQFF
TRBD1	TRBV7-2	-	TRBJ2-7	TGTGCCAGCAGCTTAAGACAGGGGCCTTCCTACGAGCAGTACTTC	CASSLRQGPSYEQYF
-	TRBV5-6	many	TRBJ1-2	TGTGCCAGCAGCTTGGCCGAGAGGGACTATGGCTACACCTTC	CASSLAERDYGYTF
-	TRBV7-2	-	TRBJ2-3	TGTGCCAGCAGCCCCCTGGACAGCAATACGCAGTATTTT	CASSPLDSNTQYF
-	TRBV4-3	-	TRBJ1-1	TGCGCCAGCAGCCAAGATTGGACGGCGAACACTGAAGCTTTCTTT	CASSQDWTANTEAFF
-	TRBV5-1	medium-sized	TRBJ2-3	TGCGCCAGCAGCTTGTTCGACAGGAGCACAGATACGCAGTATTTT	CASSLFDRSTDTQYF
-	TRBV9	many	TRBJ1-4	TGTGCCAGCAGCGACTACGCGGGCCTGGGGAATGAAAAACTGTTTTTT	CASSDYAGLGNEKLFF
-	TRBV6-1	-	TRBJ1-3	TGTGCCAGCAGTGAATCGGAGGGGAGGTCTGGAAACACCATATATTTT	CASSESEGRSGNTIYF
TRBD1	TRBV4-1	-	TRBJ2-7	TGCGCCAGCAGCTTGATTGGGCAGGGGGACTACGAGCAGTACTTC	CASSLIGQGDYEQYF